The 16 T cell receptor beta chains listed next were all sequenced from one sample in a study of T cell responses to AZD1222 COVID-19 vaccine listed by TCRdb under 2021. The meaning of the sample's time point label: baseline before first vaccination. Receptor libraries were prepared by the immunoSEQ multiplex PCR assay. In its TCRdb copy, this immuneACCESS table keeps in-frame sequences only and misses some clones. Where compared with another copy, unresolved V genes explain less than half of these, and the others have no known cause. Recorded for this sample are around 100,000 clones; around 90% of them occurred a single time. Around 1.2% of the sample comes from the top ten. This specimen was peripheral blood, taken on day 0 of AZD1222 vaccination. These TCRs come from an adult in good health.

The CDR3 nucleotides read TGTGCCAGCAGTTTGGGACAGCCGGCCTCTGGAAACACCATATATTTT. Translating it yields CASSLGQPASGNTIYF. V gene TRBV28 combines with J gene TRBJ1-3; TRBD1 agrees at 7 bases. V lost 3 bases, J lost 0 bases, and 5 bases stayed unmatched. Germline lookup yields CDR1 MDHEN and CDR2 SYDVKM. The CDR3 runs to 16 residues.

This clone has more than one count but fewer than ten. This rearrangement joins TRBV5-1 to TRBJ1-1; TRBD1 matches 7 bases. Germline CDR1 is SGHRS and CDR2 is YFSETQ. The CDR3 runs to 14 residues. V lost 3 bases, J lost 5 bases, and 7 bases stayed unmatched. CDR3 in DNA: TGCGCCAGCAGCTCGGAACAGGGGAGAACTGAAGCTTTCTTT. Protein: CASSSEQGRTEAFF. Full variable domain (remainder filled in from reference TRBV5-1 and TRBJ1-1): KAGVTQTPRYLIKTRGQQVTLSCSPISGHRSVSWYQQTPGQGLQFLFEYFSETQRNKGNFPGRFSGRQFSNSRSEMNVSTLELGDSALYLCASSSEQGRTEAFFGQGTRLTVV.

This sequence joins TRBV27 and TRBJ2-7, with TRBD2 matching 12 bases. CDR1 is MNHEY, CDR2 SMNVEV, per germline (reference sequence). The length of the CDR3 is 14 residues. V lost 6 bases and J lost 3; bases outside the gene matches: 3. This CDR3 is CASRETSGSYEQYF. DNA of the CDR3: TGTGCCAGCAGGGAGACTAGCGGGAGCTACGAGCAGTACTTC.

As DNA, the CDR3 is TGTGCCAGCACAGGGACGGCTCGCAATGAGCAGTTCTTC. This translates into CASTGTARNEQFF. The chain combines TRBV6-5 with TRBJ2-1; either TRBD1 or TRBD2 may fit D (5 bases each). Trimming pared 7 bases from V and 6 bases from J, leaving 13 bases between. Germline lookup yields CDR1 MNHEY and CDR2 SVGAGI. The CDR3 sequence is 13 residues long.

This chain connects TRBV9 to TRBJ1-2; TRBD1 is a possible D gene (6 bases). Germline V CDR1 and CDR2: SGDLS, YYNGEE. Trimming left V 3 bases short and J 6 bases short, with 18 bases between. There are 15 residues in the CDR3. The CDR3 here is CASSDPGTPRDGYTF. In DNA, the CDR3 is TGTGCCAGCAGCGACCCCGGGACACCCAGGGATGGCTACACCTTC.

This rearrangement joins TRBV5-1 to TRBJ1-4, with a tentative D call TRBD1 (6 bases). The germline CDR1 and CDR2 sequences are SGHRS and YFSETQ. With 8 bases removed from V and 5 bases from J, the gap between germline ends came to 16 bases. The CDR3 runs to 14 residues. CDR3 protein: CASTVTGPNEKLFF. The CDR3, as DNA: TGCGCCAGTACCGTGACAGGACCCAATGAAAAACTGTTTTTT.

V gene TRBV3-1 (or the pseudogene TRBV3-2) combines with J gene TRBJ2-1, with 10 bases matching TRBD2. The CDR3 totals 15 residues. Germline CDR1 is LGHDT and CDR2 is YNNKEL (reference sequence). Germline trimming cut 4 bases from V and 4 bases from J; bases unmatched to any gene: 4. CDR3 amino acids: CASSRALAGYNEQFF. In DNA form, the CDR3 reads TGTGCCAGCAGCCGGGCACTAGCGGGGTACAATGAGCAGTTCTTC.

The chain uses TRBV28 and TRBJ2-1, with unresolved D. The CDR3 is 14 amino acids. Germline V gene lookup returns CDR1 MDHEN and CDR2 SYDVKM. The V end lost 2 bases, the J end lost 3 bases, and 8 bases lay between the germline ends. The CDR3 nucleotides are TGTGCCAGCAGTTTAAGCGTCCTCTACAATGAGCAGTTCTTC. Amino acid sequence: CASSLSVLYNEQFF.

The chain links TRBV27 to TRBJ2-1, with 9 bases identical to TRBD1. The ends lost 6 bases at V and 8 bases at J; junction bases unmatched: 5. The length of the CDR3 is 13 residues. CDR1 MNHEY and CDR2 SMNVEV come from the germline V gene (reference sequence). This CDR3 reads CASRGTGRYEQFF. CDR3 DNA sequence: TGTGCCAGCAGAGGGACAGGGAGGTATGAGCAGTTCTTC.

The genes are TRBV7-6 and TRBJ2-2; no definite D call. The CDR3 spans 15 residues. Germline CDR1 is SGHVS and CDR2 is FNYEAQ. Trimming stripped 1 base from V and 0 bases from J, with 6 bases between. The CDR3 bases are TGTGCCAGCAGCTTAGACACCTCGAACACCGGGGAGCTGTTTTTT. This sequence encodes CASSLDTSNTGELFF.

This clone was seen more than once but under ten times. The genes are TRBV7-2 and TRBJ1-4; TRBD1 agrees at 9 bases. Trimming at V came to 5 bases and at J to 6 bases, leaving 4 bases not matched to a gene. From germline, CDR1 is SGHTA and CDR2 FQGNSA. CDR3 length: 14 residues. CDR3 DNA sequence: TGTGCCAGCAGCCTGGGGACAGGGTATGAAAAACTGTTTTTT. It specifies CASSLGTGYEKLFF.

The chain joins TRBV6-4 to TRBJ1-2; D possibly corresponds to TRBD1 (6 bases). The germline V gene has CDR1 MRHNA and CDR2 SNTAGT. The V gene lost 0 bases and the J gene lost 8 bases, with 13 bases spanning the gap. The CDR3 extends over 14 amino acids. CDR3 region: CASSDSSHTGGYTF. CDR3 bases: TGTGCCAGCAGTGACTCGTCCCACACAGGGGGCTACACCTTC.

This clone was observed a few times. This rearrangement joins TRBV7-3 to TRBJ2-2, with TRBD2 matching over 13 bases. The CDR3 runs 16 residues. The germline CDR1 and CDR2 sequences are SGHTA and FQGTGA. J gave up 6 bases and V 2 bases, and 3 bases lay outside the gene matches. In nucleotides, the CDR3 is TGTGCCAGCAGCTTAGGACTAGCGGGAGCGTCCGGGGAGCTGTTTTTT. Translation: CASSLGLAGASGELFF.

J is TRBJ2-3 and V is TRBV24-1; D may correspond to TRBD1 or TRBD2 (5 bases each). This CDR3 contains 14 residues. V shed 4 bases and J shed 3 bases, with 10 bases lying between them. Germline CDR1 is KGHDR and CDR2 is SFDVKD. Here the CDR3 reads CATSEQGATDTQYF. For the CDR3, the DNA is TGTGCCACCAGTGAGCAGGGAGCGACAGATACGCAGTATTTT.

The rearrangement links TRBV7-6 to TRBJ2-2; TRBD2 matches at 11 bases. Losses at the gene ends were 4 bases for V and 2 bases for J; bases not matched to a gene: 3. In germline, CDR1 is SGHVS, CDR2 FNYEAQ. The length of the CDR3 is 16 residues. For the CDR3, the DNA is TGTGCCAGCAGCTCGGGACTAGCGGAAAACACCGGGGAGCTGTTTTTT. It yields the protein CASSSGLAENTGELFF.

CDR3 protein: CASSTSVGRLQQETQYF. The CDR3 nucleotides are TGTGCCAGTAGTACTTCAGTTGGCAGGCTTCAACAAGAGACCCAGTACTTC. This rearrangement joins TRBV19 to TRBJ2-5, with D uncertain. Trimming removed 4 bases at V and 2 bases at J, with 20 bases between. The CDR3 extends over 17 amino acids. Germline CDR1 reads LNHDA; CDR2 reads SQIVND (reference sequence).